The 26 T cell receptor beta chains in this list originate from one sample, sequenced in a study of blood T cell repertoires in COVID-19. Some clones are missing from TCRdb's copy, which holds only in-frame ones; the method was immunoSEQ multiplex PCR. The sample yields about 140,000 clones, about 87% seen once. Source material: peripheral blood. The receptor set was obtained from a woman aged 45-65 years with acute or convalescent COVID-19.

This chain links TRBV4-2 with TRBJ2-2; 10 bases align to TRBD1. Germline V gene data show CDR1 as LGHNA and CDR2 as YNFKEQ. V dropped 4 bases and J dropped 0; count of bases not matched to a gene: 5. There are 17 residues in the CDR3. CDR3 coding DNA: TGTGCCAGCAGCCGCTCAGGACAGGGGGCGAACACCGGGGAGCTGTTTTTT. It specifies CASSRSGQGANTGELFF.

V gene TRBV29-1 combines with J gene TRBJ1-5; D is unresolved. Germline V lookup: CDR1 SQVTM, CDR2 ANQGSEA. This CDR3 is 12 amino acids long. V lost 6 bases and J 11 bases, leaving 17 bases between the germline ends. DNA for the CDR3: TGCAGCGTAGAAATGGCCCCGGGGTCCCAGCATTTT. It encodes CSVEMAPGSQHF.

In its sample, this clone was seen once. The rearrangement joins TRBV6-2 or TRBV6-3 to TRBJ2-5; D gene uncertain. The CDR3 sequence is 11 residues long. Germline V gene data show CDR1 as MNHEY and CDR2 as SVGEGT. Trimming removed 5 bases from V and 5 bases from J, with 6 bases in between. As DNA, the CDR3 is TGTGCCAGCAGTCGGAGCGAGACCCAGTACTTC. Translated, it gives CASSRSETQYF.

This clone was detected only a few times. The sample contains more than one DNA sequence encoding this CDR3. This sequence joins TRBV2 and TRBJ1-1, with D perhaps matching TRBD1 (5 bases). V was pared by 4 bases and J by 0 bases, with 6 bases between. The CDR3 is 13 amino acids. CDR1 is SNHLY, CDR2 FYNNEI, per germline. CDR3 sequence: CASSGQLNTEAFF. Here the CDR3 DNA reads TGTGCCAGCAGTGGACAGCTGAACACTGAAGCTTTCTTT. The full variable domain, rest sourced from reference TRBV2 and TRBJ1-1, is EPEVTQTPSHQVTQMGQEVILRCVPISNHLYFYWYRQILGQKVEFLVSFYNNEISEKSEIFDDQFSVERPDGSNFTLKIRSTKLEDSAMYFCASSGQLNTEAFFGQGTRLTVV.

This rearrangement joins TRBV4-1 to TRBJ1-5; D might be TRBD1 (5 bases). The CDR3 loop spans 13 amino acids. Germline CDR1 reads MGHRA; CDR2 reads YSYEKL. Trimming cost V 3 bases and J 6 bases, with 9 bases left between them. In DNA, the CDR3 is TGCGCCAGCAGCCAGGGGCGCGGTCAGCCCCAGCATTTT. Translating it yields CASSQGRGQPQHF.

The chain combines TRBV19 with TRBJ2-1, with TRBD2 matching 14 bases. Germline lookup yields CDR1 LNHDA and CDR2 SQIVND (reference sequence). With 10 bases clipped from V and 4 bases from J, the junction kept 12 bases outside the gene matches. The CDR3 extends over 17 amino acids. CDR3 coding DNA: TGTGCCACCAAGTCCGCCCGACTAGCGGGAGGGTACAATGAGCAGTTCTTC. Translation gives CATKSARLAGGYNEQFF.

The V and J genes are TRBV6-1 and TRBJ1-2; TRBD1 might be the D (6 bases). Germline CDR1 reads MNHNS; CDR2 reads SASEGT. The CDR3 totals 15 residues. Trimming took 2 bases from V and 2 from J, leaving 12 bases between them. The CDR3 DNA sequence: TGTGCCAGCAGTGAATGGACAGATCTAAACTATGGCTACACCTTC. It yields the protein CASSEWTDLNYGYTF.

The chain joins TRBV21-1 to TRBJ2-7; TRBD2 is taken as the D call from the table, unchecked against the DNA. TRBV21-1 is a listed pseudogene. The CDR3 totals 16 residues. The CDR3 region has the DNA TGTGCCAGCAGCAAAGCCCCCCCACCGGGACTACAAGAGCAGTACTTC. Amino acid sequence: CASSKAPPPGLQEQYF.

This chain uses TRBV7-6 with TRBJ2-3; 7 bases are shared with TRBD2. The CDR3 contains 21 residues. With 4 bases clipped from V and 0 bases from J, the junction kept 22 bases outside the gene matches. The germline V gene encodes CDR1 SGHVS and CDR2 FNYEAQ. The CDR3 DNA reads TGTGCCAGCAGCTCCCGCGGGCTCCCCCTGGCTAGCGGACCTAGCACAGATACGCAGTATTTT. It encodes CASSSRGLPLASGPSTDTQYF.

The chain is built from TRBV29-1 and TRBJ2-4; D gene uncertain. The CDR3 is made up of 13 amino acids. CDR1 and CDR2 from the germline V gene are SQVTM and ANQGSEA. V lost 3 bases and J 0 bases, leaving 6 bases between the germline ends. The CDR3 DNA is TGCAGCGTTGATCGACTAGCCAAAAACATTCAGTACTTC. Translation: CSVDRLAKNIQYF.

In DNA, the CDR3 is TGTGCTAGCTCGAGGGAGGGGCCAGATACGCAGTATTTT. It yields the protein CASSREGPDTQYF. J is TRBJ2-3 and V is TRBV7-7; the match to TRBD2 covers 7 bases. This CDR3 has 13 amino acids. Germline assignment: CDR1 SSHAT and CDR2 FNYEAQ (reference sequence).

The rearrangement uses TRBV6-6 and TRBJ1-3, with TRBD1 identical over 7 bases. The length of the CDR3 is 14 residues. J was trimmed by 5 bases and V by 1 base; bases with no gene match: 2. The germline CDR1 and CDR2 sequences are MNHNY and SVGAGI (reference sequence). The CDR3 loop reads CASSYLQGRNTIYF. CDR3 nucleotide sequence: TGTGCCAGCAGTTACTTACAGGGGAGAAACACCATATATTTT.

V usage is TRBV3-1 (or the pseudogene TRBV3-2) and J usage is TRBJ1-6, with D hard to call. The CDR3 runs 15 residues. Germline CDR1 LGHDT, CDR2 YNNKEL (reference sequence). V lost 4 bases and J lost 9, with 16 bases in between. CDR3 residues: CASSPGWGEGSPLHF. For the CDR3, the DNA is TGTGCCAGCAGCCCTGGATGGGGTGAGGGTTCACCCCTCCACTTT.

The chain combines TRBV6-5 with TRBJ2-5; perhaps TRBD1 as D (6 bases). The CDR3 has 13 residues. CDR1 and CDR2 from the germline V gene are MNHEY and SVGAGI. CDR3 bases: TGTGCGAACTCGGACAGTGTAAAAGAGACCCAGTACTTC. Amino acids: CANSDSVKETQYF.

This sequence joins TRBV4-1 and TRBJ1-5, with 9 bases fitting TRBD1. Germline CDR1 is MGHRA and CDR2 is YSYEKL. Germline trimming cut 1 base from V and 7 bases from J; bases unmatched to any gene: 2. This CDR3 spans 14 amino acids. Here the CDR3 reads CASSQGDRVQPQHF. Here the CDR3 DNA reads TGCGCCAGCAGCCAAGGGGACAGGGTGCAGCCCCAGCATTTT.

The V and J genes are TRBV5-6 and TRBJ1-2; no definite D call. This CDR3 comprises 17 residues. Germline-derived CDR1 and CDR2 are SGHDT and YYEEEE. Trimming removed 0 bases at V and 8 bases at J, with 23 bases between. The CDR3 sequence is CASSLEIGGPTSRGYTF. Written as DNA, the CDR3 is TGTGCCAGCAGCTTGGAGATCGGCGGCCCCACTTCAAGGGGCTACACCTTC.

The chain uses TRBV6-5 and TRBJ2-7; 9 positions agree with TRBD2. Germline trimming cut 0 bases from V and 2 bases from J; bases unmatched to any gene: 5. Germline loops: CDR1 MNHEY, CDR2 SVGAGI. CDR3 length equals 16 residues. CDR3 bases: TGTGCCAGCAGTTACTCGAGCCTAGCGGGGCCCTACGAGCAGTACTTC. Translated, it gives CASSYSSLAGPYEQYF.

This sequence joins TRBV3-1 (or the pseudogene TRBV3-2) and TRBJ1-3, with 8 bases fitting TRBD1. The germline V gene encodes CDR1 LGHDT and CDR2 YNNKEL (reference sequence). The V gene end was trimmed by 1 base and the J gene end by 0 bases; junction bases not matched to a gene: 8. The CDR3 has 18 amino acids. The CDR3 bases are TGTGCCAGCAGCCAAGTCCAGGGGACAGGCCTCTCTGGAAACACCATATATTTT. Its protein is CASSQVQGTGLSGNTIYF.

The rearrangement uses TRBV24-1 and TRBJ2-1, with 7 nucleotides matching TRBD1. This CDR3 has 14 amino acids. J gave up 4 bases and V 5 bases, and 4 bases lay outside the gene matches. In germline, CDR1 is KGHDR, CDR2 SFDVKD. The DNA for the CDR3 is TGTGCCACCAGTGGGGGGACAGAATACAATGAGCAGTTCTTC. Translation: CATSGGTEYNEQFF.

This sequence joins TRBV5-1 and TRBJ1-1; 8 nucleotides agree with TRBD1. CDR3 length: 16 amino acids. The germline V gene encodes CDR1 SGHRS and CDR2 YFSETQ. Trimming cost V 0 bases and J 4 bases; bases outside gene matches: 8. The CDR3 region has the DNA TGCGCCAGCAGCTTGGTTCAGGGGGCGCTTGGCACTGAAGCTTTCTTT. Translation gives CASSLVQGALGTEAFF.

V is TRBV2 and J is TRBJ2-3; a possible D gene is TRBD1 (5 bases). Germline V gene sequence: CDR1 SNHLY, CDR2 FYNNEI. V lost 7 bases, J lost 1 base, and 9 bases lay in between. The CDR3 contains 13 residues. As DNA, the CDR3 is TGTGCCAGCACCGCGACAGGCACAGATACGCAGTATTTT. Residues: CASTATGTDTQYF.

The chain employs TRBV29-1 and TRBJ2-7; no definite D call. Trimming removed 1 base at V and 6 bases at J, with 10 bases between. From germline, CDR1 is SQVTM and CDR2 ANQGSEA. This CDR3 has 12 residues. In nucleotides, the CDR3 is TGCAGCGTTGAAGTGGCTCCCTCCGAGCAGTACTTC. Translating gives CSVEVAPSEQYF.

The chain carries TRBV5-6 and TRBJ1-6, with D tentatively TRBD1 (5 bases). The CDR3 has 17 residues. The germline V and J ends were trimmed by 4 bases and 0 bases, with 14 bases remaining between them. The germline V gene encodes CDR1 SGHDT and CDR2 YYEEEE. The CDR3 bases are TGTGCCAGCAGCCCTGGGGCGGAGAGCTCCTATAATTCACCCCTCCACTTT. Amino acid sequence: CASSPGAESSYNSPLHF.

The chain joins TRBV6-1 to TRBJ2-3; 7 bases match TRBD2. CDR1 and CDR2 (germline): MNHNS, SASEGT. V lost 3 bases and J lost 5; bases outside the gene matches: 11. This CDR3 has 16 residues. The CDR3 DNA reads TGTGCCAGCAGTGATTGGGGAGGGGCCGTTGGAGATACGCAGTATTTT. The encoded protein is CASSDWGGAVGDTQYF.

The chain has TRBV11-2 and TRBJ1-2, with D unclear. Germline assignment: CDR1 SGHAT and CDR2 FQNNGV. Trimming pared 6 bases from V and 1 base from J, leaving 18 bases between. This CDR3 region has 16 residues. The CDR3 loop is CASSQTEGGYNYGYTF. CDR3 nucleotide sequence: TGTGCCAGCAGTCAAACAGAGGGCGGTTATAACTATGGCTACACCTTC.

The chain joins TRBV27 to TRBJ1-2; TRBD1 agrees at 8 bases. The CDR3 covers 16 residues. Germline V gives CDR1 MNHEY, CDR2 SMNVEV (reference sequence). After removal of 3 bases from V and 2 bases from J, the junction contained 8 bases not matched to a gene. The CDR3 reads CASSFVDRGGNYGYTF. The CDR3 DNA is TGTGCCAGCAGTTTCGTCGACAGGGGTGGGAACTATGGCTACACCTTC.